The next 7 T cell receptor beta chains were all read from a single sample in a study of blood T cell repertoires in COVID-19. TCRdb's copy holds only in-frame clones and misses some; the assay was immunoSEQ multiplex PCR. The profile covers around 300,000 clones, with 75% to 90% appearing a single time and 1.5% to 2% taken by the ten largest. The specimen was PBMCs or T cells enriched from blood (not recorded which). The receptors here all came from a woman aged 40 to 50 who had recovered from COVID-19.

This rearrangement joins TRBV4-2 to TRBJ2-2; TRBD2 might be the D (6 bases). The ends were cut back, 3 bases at V and 1 base at J, with 9 bases in the middle. The germline CDR1 and CDR2 sequences are LGHNA and YNFKEQ. This CDR3 contains 15 residues. The CDR3 nucleotides are TGTGCCAGCAGCCACGGACTAAAGAACACCGGGGAGCTGTTTTTT. Amino acid sequence: CASSHGLKNTGELFF.

V and J are TRBV7-9 and TRBJ2-7; 10 nucleotides align to TRBD1. Germline lookup yields CDR1 SEHNR and CDR2 FQNEAQ (reference sequence). The CDR3 runs to 14 residues. J gave up 3 bases and V 4 bases, and 3 bases lay outside the gene matches. CDR3 region: CASSSGQGLYEQYF. The CDR3 bases are TGTGCCAGCAGCTCGGGACAGGGGCTCTACGAGCAGTACTTC.

This sequence joins TRBV6-1 and TRBJ1-5, with 9 positions matching TRBD1. The germline V gene encodes CDR1 MNHNS and CDR2 SASEGT. J gave up 11 bases and V 3 bases, and 11 bases lay outside the gene matches. This CDR3 region has 15 residues. CDR3 sequence: CASSEGGTGIEAQHF. The DNA for the CDR3 is TGTGCCAGCAGTGAGGGGGGGACAGGGATTGAGGCCCAGCATTTT.

V and J are TRBV21-1 and TRBJ1-1. TRBV21-1 is a pseudogene locus. The CDR3 covers 16 residues. The CDR3 here is CASSKEAPPMNTEAFF. The CDR3 nucleotides read TGTGCCAGCAGCAAAGAAGCTCCCCCCATGAACACTGAAGCTTTCTTT.

This chain links TRBV6-1 with TRBJ2-1, with 9 bases that match TRBD2. Germline CDR1 and CDR2: MNHNS and SASEGT. The CDR3 sequence is 17 residues long. Losses at the gene ends were 2 bases for V and 4 bases for J; bases not matched to a gene: 9. The CDR3 DNA is TGTGCCAGCAGTGAATCAGGCGGGGGGGCACTGTACAATGAGCAGTTCTTC. This sequence encodes CASSESGGGALYNEQFF.

The V call is TRBV19, the J call TRBJ2-7; perhaps TRBD1 as D (6 bases). CDR1 is LNHDA, CDR2 SQIVND, per germline (reference sequence). Trimming removed 6 bases at V and 4 bases at J, with 19 bases between. This CDR3 is built from 15 residues. The CDR3 DNA reads TGTGCCAGTAGGCCGAGGGCAGGGGATGCTTACGAGCAGTACTTC. Its translation: CASRPRAGDAYEQYF.

This chain connects TRBV2 to TRBJ2-7, with 10 bases identical to TRBD1. The CDR3 is 14 residues long. V dropped 4 bases and J dropped 7; count of bases not matched to a gene: 7. Germline-derived CDR1 and CDR2 are SNHLY and FYNNEI. The CDR3 reads CASSGTGGLREQYF. The CDR3 nucleotides read TGTGCCAGCAGTGGGACAGGGGGGTTGAGGGAGCAGTACTTC.